Below, 30 T cell receptor beta chains from the same sample are listed, as sequenced in a study of CD4 T cells in relation to SARS-CoV-2 and coronaviruses. The table came from immunoSEQ multiplex PCR; TCRdb's copy has only in-frame clones and leaves some out. The data show tens of thousands of clones, about nine tenths seen once. CD4+ T cells from unexposed donors were obtained before the COVID-19 pandemic (2011-2018). The sequencing sample was made of memory CD4+ T cells from PBMCs. These TCRs come from a human donor in good health.

The chain employs TRBV2 and TRBJ1-2; perhaps TRBD1 as D (5 bases). The CDR3 spans 11 residues. CDR1 and CDR2 from the germline V gene are SNHLY and FYNNEI. V lost 8 bases and J 7 bases, leaving 11 bases between the germline ends. The CDR3 sequence: CASVQDSGYTF. CDR3 DNA: TGTGCCAGCGTACAGGACTCTGGCTACACCTTC.

This sequence joins TRBV10-3 and TRBJ1-5; unclear D gene. V was trimmed by 0 bases and J by 6 bases, leaving 6 bases between them. CDR3 length equals 13 residues. Germline CDR1 ENHRY, CDR2 SYGVKD. In nucleotides, the CDR3 is TGTGCCATCAGTGAGTCGACTCGTCAGCCCCAGCATTTT. This translates into CAISESTRQPQHF.

The V call is TRBV4-2, the J call TRBJ2-4, with 10 bases matching TRBD2. The CDR3 has 17 residues. Losses at the gene ends were 1 base for V and 8 bases for J; bases not matched to a gene: 11. Germline V CDR1 and CDR2: LGHNA, YNFKEQ. The DNA of the CDR3 is TGTGCCAGCAGCCAAGGTTCGGCTAGCGGGAGTTCGGACATTCAGTACTTC. Translation: CASSQGSASGSSDIQYF.

Worth noting for this clone: The sample holds other DNA sequences that translate to the same CDR3. J is TRBJ2-1 and V is TRBV28; no reliable D call. Germline CDR1 reads MDHEN; CDR2 reads SYDVKM. The ends were cut back, 4 bases at V and 4 bases at J, with 2 bases in the middle. The CDR3 has 11 amino acids. Written as DNA, the CDR3 is TGTGCCAGCAGTTCTTACAATGAGCAGTTCTTC. It is translated as CASSSYNEQFF.

The rearrangement links TRBV3-1 (or the pseudogene TRBV3-2) to TRBJ2-5; 12 bases line up with TRBD1. The CDR3 totals 16 residues. The V gene's germline CDR1 is LGHDT and CDR2 YNNKEL (reference sequence). V trimming: 5 bases; J trimming: 5 bases; junction bases outside the gene matches: 9. For the CDR3, the DNA is TGTGCCAGCAGCTTTATTCCGGGACAGGGGGCCGAGACCCAGTACTTC. This encodes CASSFIPGQGAETQYF.

In nucleotides, the CDR3 is TGTGCCAGCAGTCCGGGGACAGGGTTAACTACAGATACGCAGTATTTT. Translation gives CASSPGTGLTTDTQYF. The V call is TRBV27, the J call TRBJ2-3; 9 bases fit TRBD1. The length of the CDR3 is 16 residues. With 5 bases clipped from V and 3 bases from J, the junction kept 9 bases outside the gene matches. Germline assignment: CDR1 MNHEY and CDR2 SMNVEV (reference sequence).

The chain recombines TRBV4-1 with TRBJ2-7; D might be TRBD1 or TRBD2, each matching 6 bases. The CDR3 covers 16 residues. V dropped 0 bases and J dropped 0 bases, with 12 bases sitting between them. Germline lookup yields CDR1 MGHRA and CDR2 YSYEKL. Here the CDR3 DNA reads TGCGCCAGCAGCCAAGAAGGGGGGAGTGTCTCCTACGAGCAGTACTTC. Amino acid sequence: CASSQEGGSVSYEQYF.

This chain links TRBV12-3 or TRBV12-4 with TRBJ2-7, with D maybe TRBD1 (6 bases). The CDR3 runs to 13 residues. The V end was cut by 5 bases, the J end by 3 bases, with 11 bases between. CDR3 sequence (DNA): TGTGCCAGCAGTAGTCGAGGGGGCTACGAGCAGTACTTC. This encodes CASSSRGGYEQYF.

The genes are TRBV18 and TRBJ2-1; D may be TRBD1 (5 bases). The CDR3 loop spans 16 amino acids. CDR1 is KGHSH and CDR2 is LQKENI in the germline V gene. V lost 3 bases and J 3 bases, leaving 15 bases between the germline ends. CDR3 sequence (DNA): TGTGCCAGCTCACCTTTAGGGGTAGTGGACTACAATGAGCAGTTCTTC. It specifies CASSPLGVVDYNEQFF.

The chain carries TRBV3-1 (or the pseudogene TRBV3-2) and TRBJ1-5, with TRBD1 identical over 11 bases. CDR3 length equals 18 residues. Per germline, CDR1 LGHDT and CDR2 YNNKEL (reference sequence). V gave up 1 base and J gave up 0 bases; unmatched junction bases: 5. For the CDR3, the DNA is TGTGCCAGCAGCCAAGGGACAGGGGGCGCGGGTAGCAATCAGCCCCAGCATTTT. Encoded protein: CASSQGTGGAGSNQPQHF.

The chain joins TRBV18 to TRBJ2-1; a possible D gene is TRBD2 (5 bases). The CDR3 loop spans 17 amino acids. CDR1 and CDR2 (germline): KGHSH, LQKENI. Trimming removed 1 base from V and 0 bases from J, with 13 bases in between. The CDR3 nucleotides are TGTGCCAGCTCACCACGGGAGCTCTCTCTCTCCTACAATGAGCAGTTCTTC. Translating it yields CASSPRELSLSYNEQFF. The variable domain in full, completed from reference TRBV18 and TRBJ2-1, reads NAGVMQNPRHLVRRRGQEARLRCSPMKGHSHVYWYRQLPEEGLKFMVYLQKENIIDESGMPKERFSAEFPKEGPSILRIQQVVRGDSAAYFCASSPRELSLSYNEQFFGPGTRLTVL.

The chain carries TRBV5-1 and TRBJ2-7; 7 bases agree with TRBD1. The V and J ends lost 5 bases and 2 bases, in that order; junction bases with no gene match: 7. Germline V CDR1 and CDR2: SGHRS, YFSETQ. The CDR3 length is 14 residues. CDR3 sequence reads: CASRIQGSTYEQYF. CDR3 nucleotides: TGCGCCAGCAGGATACAGGGGTCCACCTACGAGCAGTACTTC.

V usage is TRBV4-1 and J usage is TRBJ2-1, with D hard to call. The CDR3 loop spans 16 amino acids. V was shortened by 2 bases and J by 1 base, with 12 bases between the two germline ends. Looked up from germline, CDR1 is MGHRA and CDR2 is YSYEKL. CDR3 coding DNA: TGCGCCAGCAGCCAATTATTTGCGAGATCCTACAATGAGCAGTTCTTC. This sequence encodes CASSQLFARSYNEQFF.

The rearrangement uses TRBV4-1 and TRBJ2-3; a weak D match, TRBD2 (5 bases). CDR3 length: 16 amino acids. V lost 4 bases, J lost 1 base, and 15 bases lay in between. The germline CDR1 and CDR2 sequences are MGHRA and YSYEKL. CDR3 amino acids: CASSLRTGKGTDTQYF. The CDR3 DNA reads TGCGCCAGCAGCCTACGGACTGGGAAAGGCACAGATACGCAGTATTTT.

As concerns this clone: Additional DNA sequences in this sample encode the identical CDR3. The chain links TRBV6-5 to TRBJ2-7; TRBD1 agrees at 7 bases. V was clipped by 0 bases and J by 4 bases; unmatched bases: 3. The CDR3 spans 14 residues. Germline lookup yields CDR1 MNHEY and CDR2 SVGAGI. CDR3 sequence reads: CASSYSGQRYEQYF. As DNA, the CDR3 is TGTGCCAGCAGTTACTCGGGACAGAGGTACGAGCAGTACTTC.

This clone was found once. This sequence joins TRBV28 and TRBJ1-2; 7 bases match TRBD1. Germline V CDR1 and CDR2: MDHEN, SYDVKM. The CDR3 has 12 residues. With 8 bases clipped from V and 3 bases from J, the junction kept 3 bases outside the gene matches. The CDR3 loop is CASLDRDYGYTF. CDR3 sequence (DNA): TGTGCCAGCCTCGACAGGGACTATGGCTACACCTTC.

Comments on this clone: This CDR3 is also generated by other DNA sequences in the sample. This chain's CDR3 is CASSFGGNQPQHF. The DNA for the CDR3 is TGTGCCAGCAGTTTCGGGGGGAATCAGCCCCAGCATTTT. V is TRBV12-3 or TRBV12-4 and J is TRBJ1-5; TRBD1 might be the D (5 bases). Between the trimmed V and J ends, which lost 3 bases and 4 bases, there was a span of 7 bases. The CDR3 is made up of 13 amino acids.

The rearrangement uses TRBV3-1 (or the pseudogene TRBV3-2) and TRBJ2-1, with 7 bases identical to TRBD2. Germline lookup yields CDR1 LGHDT and CDR2 YNNKEL (reference sequence). J was trimmed by 0 bases and V by 3 bases; bases with no gene match: 8. The CDR3 covers 17 residues. The CDR3 DNA reads TGTGCCAGCAGCCAGCAACTAGCGTTTAGCTCCTACAATGAGCAGTTCTTC. It codes for CASSQQLAFSSYNEQFF.

The V call is TRBV28, the J call TRBJ1-2; D is undetermined. V was shortened by 10 bases and J by 3 bases, with 15 bases between the two germline ends. Germline CDR1 is MDHEN and CDR2 is SYDVKM. CDR3 length equals 13 residues. The CDR3 DNA reads TGTGCCATCCTCGACATTGGGGACTATGGCTACACCTTC. It translates to CAILDIGDYGYTF.

The chain joins TRBV2 to TRBJ1-1, with unresolved D. This CDR3 has 14 amino acids. Germline V CDR1 and CDR2: SNHLY, FYNNEI. The ends were cut back, 5 bases at V and 1 base at J, with 11 bases in the middle. The CDR3 loop is CASSSSYGNTEAFF. Here the CDR3 DNA reads TGTGCCAGCAGTTCGTCGTATGGGAACACTGAAGCTTTCTTT.

The chain couples TRBV7-2 to TRBJ2-5, with TRBD2 identical over 7 bases. The V and J ends lost 0 bases and 5 bases, in that order; junction bases with no gene match: 9. CDR1 SGHTA and CDR2 FQGNSA come from the germline V gene. This CDR3 spans 16 amino acids. The CDR3 DNA reads as TGTGCCAGCAGCTTAGCATTGGGGGGAGGGGCGGAGACCCAGTACTTC. Amino acids: CASSLALGGGAETQYF.

The chain recombines TRBV3-1 (or the pseudogene TRBV3-2) with TRBJ2-3; D not resolved. The CDR3 extends over 17 amino acids. The ends were cut back, 3 bases at V and 0 bases at J, with 16 bases in the middle. CDR1 is LGHDT and CDR2 is YNNKEL in the germline V gene (reference sequence). DNA of the CDR3: TGTGCCAGCAGCCATGGCGGTTCAGGCCATAGCACAGATACGCAGTATTTT. Its protein product is CASSHGGSGHSTDTQYF.

V is TRBV7-8 and J is TRBJ2-7; D is perhaps TRBD2 (6 bases). The CDR3 extends over 17 amino acids. The germline V gene has CDR1 SGHVS and CDR2 FQNEAQ. V was cut by 4 bases and J by 2 bases, with 21 bases left in between. The DNA for the CDR3 is TGTGCCAGCAGCTACTTGGGGGGATTGGGCCGAACCTACGAGCAGTACTTC. Protein: CASSYLGGLGRTYEQYF.

The chain combines TRBV6-5 with TRBJ2-3; possibly TRBD2 for D (6 bases). The CDR3 consists of 15 residues. CDR1 and CDR2 from the germline V gene are MNHEY and SVGAGI. Trimming took 6 bases from V and 6 from J, leaving 19 bases between them. The CDR3 loop reads CASRNRWGGADTQYF. CDR3 bases: TGTGCCAGCAGAAACCGTTGGGGAGGAGCGGATACGCAGTATTTT.

The chain has TRBV2 and TRBJ2-1, with D unresolved. CDR1 is SNHLY, CDR2 FYNNEI, per germline. This CDR3 has 13 residues. With 3 bases removed from V and 8 bases from J, the gap between germline ends came to 11 bases. The CDR3 is CASSDPGLYEQFF. DNA of the CDR3: TGTGCCAGCAGTGATCCAGGTCTCTATGAGCAGTTCTTC.

V is TRBV3-1 (or the pseudogene TRBV3-2) and J is TRBJ2-1; 8 positions agree with TRBD2. This CDR3 region has 17 residues. The V segment lost 1 base and the J segment 7 bases; nucleotides outside the gene matches: 12. Germline V lookup: CDR1 LGHDT, CDR2 YNNKEL (reference sequence). The CDR3 loop is CASSQGPPAGAGNEQFF. CDR3 bases: TGTGCCAGCAGCCAAGGACCCCCAGCGGGAGCAGGGAATGAGCAGTTCTTC.

The CDR3 bases are TGTGCCAGCAGCGCCGGGTTGGAGAAGTACTTC. This gives the protein CASSAGLEKYF. The chain has TRBV9 and TRBJ2-5; no reliable D call. The length of the CDR3 is 11 residues. CDR1 is SGDLS and CDR2 is YYNGEE in the germline V gene. V lost 3 bases, J lost 12 bases, and 12 bases lay in between.

The chain links TRBV30 to TRBJ1-1, with 7 positions matching TRBD1. The CDR3 length is 11 residues. Trimming took 4 bases from V and 7 from J; bases not matched to a gene: 3. CDR1 is GTSNPN and CDR2 is SVGIG in the germline V gene (reference sequence). CDR3 protein: CAWNRGREAFF. CDR3 bases: TGTGCCTGGAATAGGGGGCGTGAAGCTTTCTTT.

The genes are TRBV5-1 and TRBJ2-7; tentatively, D is TRBD1 or TRBD2 (7 bases each). Trimming pared 2 bases from V and 0 bases from J, leaving 15 bases between. The CDR3 covers 16 residues. Looked up from germline, CDR1 is SGHRS and CDR2 is YFSETQ. The CDR3 sequence: CASSLGQASGSYEQYF. The CDR3 DNA follows: TGCGCCAGCAGCTTAGGACAGGCTAGCGGCTCCTACGAGCAGTACTTC. The entire variable domain, with the rest obtained from reference TRBV5-1 and TRBJ2-7, is as follows: KAGVTQTPRYLIKTRGQQVTLSCSPISGHRSVSWYQQTPGQGLQFLFEYFSETQRNKGNFPGRFSGRQFSNSRSEMNVSTLELGDSALYLCASSLGQASGSYEQYFGPGTRLTVT.

This sequence joins TRBV19 and TRBJ2-7; D is undetermined. The CDR3 sequence is 13 residues long. Trimming stripped 1 base from V and 1 base from J, with 5 bases between. Looked up from germline, CDR1 is LNHDA and CDR2 is SQIVND (reference sequence). The CDR3 region is CASSIAPSYEQYF. In nucleotides, the CDR3 is TGTGCCAGTAGTATAGCGCCTTCCTACGAGCAGTACTTC.